This T cell receptor beta chain was recovered during a study of immune cell composition in non-small cell lung cancer. Study findings and constraints: About four fifths of squamous and roughly 34% of adenocarcinoma cases had tumour-associated clones >0.5%.

This clone was counted once. The antigen is undetermined. Trimming left V 0 bases short and J 0 bases short, with 15 bases between. This CDR3 contains 18 residues. Germline V lookup: CDR1 LNHNV, CDR2 YYDKDF (reference sequence). DNA was extracted from unsorted cell suspensions stored frozen. Generated by immunoSEQ multiplex PCR, the TCRdb table keeps only in-frame clones and is missing some. The sample consists of about 9,000 clones, roughly three quarters of them appearing once. V and J are TRBV15 and TRBJ1-3, with D possibly TRBD1 on 6 matching bases. The sequence was obtained from a human donor with non-small cell lung cancer. Sequences were obtained from lung tumor tissue. CDR3 region: CATSRDHGTFSSGNTIYF. CDR3 bases: TGTGCCACCAGCAGAGATCATGGGACATTTAGCTCTGGAAACACCATATATTTT.